The 5 T cell receptor beta chains in this list originate from one sample, sequenced in a study of T cells in tuberculosis. Here immunoSEQ multiplex PCR was the method, and the copy in TCRdb shows in-frame clones only, minus some. The sample has 80,000 to 100,000 clones, roughly 88% seen once; the top ten hold 1.5% to 2%. Thawed, overnight-rested PBMC were stained with GMM-loaded CD1B tetramer, viability dye and anti-CD3, then sorted. CD1B tetramers were loaded with Rhodococcus equi-derived C32 glucose monomycolate. Sequenced: CD1b-GMM tetramer-negative cells sorted from PBMCs. These receptors were collected from an adult woman with latent tuberculosis.

This chain links TRBV4-2 with TRBJ2-4; weak D call: TRBD2 (7 bases). CDR1 and CDR2 (germline): LGHNA, YNFKEQ. V lost 2 bases and J lost 7, with 15 bases in between. The CDR3 has 15 amino acids. The CDR3 bases are TGTGCCAGCAGCCAATCTGCGGGGGCTGGGAACATTCAGTACTTC. It encodes CASSQSAGAGNIQYF.

The V gene is TRBV19, the J gene TRBJ2-4, with 7 nucleotides matching TRBD1. The V gene end was trimmed by 3 bases and the J gene end by 4 bases; junction bases not matched to a gene: 0. Germline-derived CDR1 and CDR2 are LNHDA and SQIVND (reference sequence). The CDR3 has 13 residues. The CDR3 region is CASSMGQKNIQYF. The CDR3, as DNA: TGTGCCAGTAGTATGGGACAGAAAAACATTCAGTACTTC.

This rearrangement joins TRBV7-2 to TRBJ1-5, with D hard to call. The V gene lost 2 bases and the J gene lost 6 bases, with 5 bases spanning the gap. This CDR3 is built from 12 residues. CDR1 and CDR2 from the germline V gene are SGHTA and FQGNSA. The CDR3 here is CASSLPGQPQHF. CDR3 DNA sequence: TGTGCCAGCAGCTTACCCGGTCAGCCCCAGCATTTT.

The chain employs TRBV7-8 and TRBJ2-7; D ambiguous. This CDR3 spans 14 amino acids. Germline CDR1 SGHVS, CDR2 FQNEAQ. Trimming removed 5 bases at V and 6 bases at J, with 17 bases between. The CDR3 DNA sequence: TGTGCCAGCAGCGCCAGGCCGCAGCCCCTCGAGCAGTACTTC. Its translation is CASSARPQPLEQYF.

This clone was picked up one time. This chain connects TRBV5-6 to TRBJ2-2; possible D gene TRBD1, 6 bases. This CDR3 contains 15 residues. V was clipped by 1 base and J by 8 bases, with 15 bases between them. Germline CDR1 and CDR2: SGHDT and YYEEEE. The CDR3 DNA is TGTGCCAGCAGCTTGACAGGGATTACTACGGGGGAGCTGTTTTTT. This encodes CASSLTGITTGELFF.